A single TCR beta chain is shown here with its context. The target antigen is unknown. This specimen comes from a study of cytomegalovirus exposure and HLA in healthy donors. Whole-study findings and limits: In all likelihood, a cluster of highly shared sequence variants was a sequencing artifact.

Trimming removed 4 bases from V and 5 bases from J; junction bases left unmatched: 13. CDR3 size: 17 residues. Germline assignment: CDR1 SGHRS and CDR2 YFSETQ. The PCR used 60 Vbeta and 13 Jbeta primers. Assay: immunoSEQ multiplex PCR; the TCRdb copy retains only in-frame clones and omits some. The data contain tens of thousands of clones, 75% of them singletons. The chain combines TRBV5-1 with TRBJ2-1; TRBD2 matches at 9 bases. The clonotype comes from a man in his forties in good health and CMV-seronegative. The material sequenced was PBMCs. The DNA for the CDR3 is TGCGCCAGCAGCCGGGCTCCGGGCGGGAGGGCGGACAATGAGCAGTTCTTC. Its translation is CASSRAPGGRADNEQFF.